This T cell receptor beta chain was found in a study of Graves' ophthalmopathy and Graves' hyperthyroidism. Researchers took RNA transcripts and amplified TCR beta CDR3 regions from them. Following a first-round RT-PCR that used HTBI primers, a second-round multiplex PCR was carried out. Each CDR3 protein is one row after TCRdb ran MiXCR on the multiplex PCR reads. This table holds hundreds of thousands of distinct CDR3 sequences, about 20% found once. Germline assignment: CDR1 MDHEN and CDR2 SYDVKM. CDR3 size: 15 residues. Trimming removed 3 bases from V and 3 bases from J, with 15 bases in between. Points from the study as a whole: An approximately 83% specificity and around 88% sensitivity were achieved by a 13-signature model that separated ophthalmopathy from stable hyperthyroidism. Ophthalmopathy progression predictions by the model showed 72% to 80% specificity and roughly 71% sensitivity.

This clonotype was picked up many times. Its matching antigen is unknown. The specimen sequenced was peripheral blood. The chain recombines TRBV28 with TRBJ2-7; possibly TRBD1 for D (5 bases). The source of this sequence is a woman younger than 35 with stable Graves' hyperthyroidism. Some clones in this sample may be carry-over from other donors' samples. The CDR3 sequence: CASSFRVNSDYEQYF. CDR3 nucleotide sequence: TGTGCCAGCAGTTTCAGGGTAAATTCTGACTACGAGCAGTACTTC.